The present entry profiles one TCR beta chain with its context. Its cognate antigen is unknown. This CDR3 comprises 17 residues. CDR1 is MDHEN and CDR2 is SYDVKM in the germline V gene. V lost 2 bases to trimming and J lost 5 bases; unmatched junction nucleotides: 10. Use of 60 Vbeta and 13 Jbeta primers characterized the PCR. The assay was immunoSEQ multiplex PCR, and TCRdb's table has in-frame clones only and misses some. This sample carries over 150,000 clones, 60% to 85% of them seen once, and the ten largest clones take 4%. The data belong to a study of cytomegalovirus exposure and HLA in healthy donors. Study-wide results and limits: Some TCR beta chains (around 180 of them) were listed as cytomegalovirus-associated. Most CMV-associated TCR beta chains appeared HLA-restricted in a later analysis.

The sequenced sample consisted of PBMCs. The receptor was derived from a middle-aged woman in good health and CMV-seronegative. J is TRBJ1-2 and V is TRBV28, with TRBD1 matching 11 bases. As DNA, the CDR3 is TGTGCCAGCAGTTTAATGGGACAGGGGGGGGAGGGTTATGGCTACACCTTC. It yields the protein CASSLMGQGGEGYGYTF.